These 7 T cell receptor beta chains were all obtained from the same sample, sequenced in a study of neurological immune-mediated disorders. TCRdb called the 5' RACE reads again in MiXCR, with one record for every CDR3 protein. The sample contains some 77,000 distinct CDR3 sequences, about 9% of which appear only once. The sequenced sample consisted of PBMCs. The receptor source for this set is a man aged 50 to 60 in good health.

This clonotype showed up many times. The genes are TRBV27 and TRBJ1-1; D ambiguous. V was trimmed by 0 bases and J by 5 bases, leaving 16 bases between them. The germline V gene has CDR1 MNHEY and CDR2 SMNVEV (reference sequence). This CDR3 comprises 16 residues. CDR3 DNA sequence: TGTGCCAGCAGTTTATCTCCTAGTCCGGGGAAGACTGAAGCTTTCTTT. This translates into CASSLSPSPGKTEAFF.

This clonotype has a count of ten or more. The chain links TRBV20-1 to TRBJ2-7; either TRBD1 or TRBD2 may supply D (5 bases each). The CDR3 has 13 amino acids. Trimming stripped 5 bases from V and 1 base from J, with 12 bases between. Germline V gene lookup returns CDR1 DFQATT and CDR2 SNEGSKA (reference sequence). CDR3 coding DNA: TGCAGTGCTGACCGGGACCCTTCCTACGAGCAGTACTTC. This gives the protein CSADRDPSYEQYF.

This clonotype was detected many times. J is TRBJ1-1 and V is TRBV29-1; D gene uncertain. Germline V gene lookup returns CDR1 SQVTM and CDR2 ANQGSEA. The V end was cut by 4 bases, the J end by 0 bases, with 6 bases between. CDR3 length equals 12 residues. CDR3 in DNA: TGCAGCGTTGCCCACATGAACACTGAAGCTTTCTTT. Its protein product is CSVAHMNTEAFF. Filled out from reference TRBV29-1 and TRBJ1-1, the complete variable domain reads SAVISQKPSRDICQRGTSLTIQCQVDSQVTMMFWYRQQPGQSLTLIATANQGSEATYESGFVIDKFPISRPNLTFSTLTVSNMSPEDSSIYLCSVAHMNTEAFFGQGTRLTVV.

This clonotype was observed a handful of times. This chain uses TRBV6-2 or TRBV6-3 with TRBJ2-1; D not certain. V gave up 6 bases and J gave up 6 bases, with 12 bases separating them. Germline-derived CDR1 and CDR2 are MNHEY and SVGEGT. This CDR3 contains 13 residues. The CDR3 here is CASSYGRINEQFF. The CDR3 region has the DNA TGTGCCAGCAGCTATGGGCGAATCAATGAGCAGTTCTTC.

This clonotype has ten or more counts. The CDR3 DNA is TGTGCCAGCAGCCCTCAGAAGAGCTCCTACGAGCAGTACTTC. This sequence encodes CASSPQKSSYEQYF. The rearrangement joins TRBV7-9 to TRBJ2-7, with no clear D. Germline CDR1 SEHNR, CDR2 FQNEAQ (reference sequence). The germline V and J ends were trimmed by 5 bases and 0 bases, with 11 bases remaining between them. This CDR3 contains 14 residues.

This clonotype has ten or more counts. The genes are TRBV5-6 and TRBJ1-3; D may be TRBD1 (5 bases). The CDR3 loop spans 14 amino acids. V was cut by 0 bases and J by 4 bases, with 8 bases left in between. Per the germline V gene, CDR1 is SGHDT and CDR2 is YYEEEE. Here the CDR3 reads CASSLGQLGNTIYF. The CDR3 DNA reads TGTGCCAGCAGCTTGGGACAGCTCGGAAACACCATATATTTT.

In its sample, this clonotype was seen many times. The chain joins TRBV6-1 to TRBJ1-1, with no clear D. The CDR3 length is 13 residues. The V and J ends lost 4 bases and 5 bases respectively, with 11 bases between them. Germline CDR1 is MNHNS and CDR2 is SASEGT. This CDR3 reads CASSVTWETEAFF. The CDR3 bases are TGTGCCAGCAGTGTGACGTGGGAAACTGAAGCTTTCTTT.